One and the same sample provided the 28 T cell receptor beta chains below, sequenced in a study of T cell changes during pregnancy in multiple sclerosis. Repertoires were generated with immunoSEQ multiplex PCR, while TCRdb's copy carries only in-frame clones and drops some. The repertoire includes 65,000 to 90,000 clones, about 91% of them detected once, and 3% to 4.5% sits in the top ten. The sequences come from PBMCs, collected in the first trimester of pregnancy. The receptors stem from a female donor in good health, serving as a control in a pregnancy study. Some clones in this sample may be carry-over from other donors' samples.

The genes are TRBV20-1 and TRBJ2-5; the D gene is possibly TRBD2 (5 bases). V lost 6 bases and J 1 base, leaving 6 bases between the germline ends. Germline lookup yields CDR1 DFQATT and CDR2 SNEGSKA (reference sequence). There are 11 residues in the CDR3. The CDR3 spells CSAAAQETQYF. The DNA for the CDR3 is TGCAGTGCAGCGGCCCAAGAGACCCAGTACTTC.

The chain joins TRBV7-9 to TRBJ2-5, with 9 bases identical to TRBD1. This CDR3 comprises 15 residues. In germline, CDR1 is SEHNR, CDR2 FQNEAQ (reference sequence). Losses at the gene ends were 2 bases for V and 6 bases for J; bases not matched to a gene: 7. This CDR3 is CASSLIGQGMKTQYF. DNA for the CDR3: TGTGCCAGCAGCTTAATTGGACAGGGGATGAAGACCCAGTACTTC.

The chain employs TRBV6-5 and TRBJ2-7, with 7 bases identical to TRBD2. V lost 6 bases to trimming and J lost 6 bases; unmatched junction nucleotides: 2. Germline values: CDR1 MNHEY, CDR2 SVGAGI. CDR3 length equals 11 residues. CDR3 loop: CASSLAGEQYF. The CDR3 DNA sequence: TGTGCCAGCAGCTTAGCGGGCGAGCAGTACTTC.

CDR3 residues: CASSKMVRVRYF. The CDR3 DNA reads as TGTGCCAGTAGTAAAATGGTTCGCGTGCGGTACTTC. The chain couples TRBV19 to TRBJ2-7; D call uncertain. The CDR3 runs 12 residues. The V gene's germline CDR1 is LNHDA and CDR2 SQIVND (reference sequence). Between the trimmed V and J ends, which lost 4 bases and 12 bases, there was a span of 16 bases.

J is TRBJ1-2 and V is TRBV5-1; D not resolved. The CDR3 has 14 residues. Germline CDR1 SGHRS, CDR2 YFSETQ. V was pared by 6 bases and J by 8 bases, with 20 bases between. DNA of the CDR3: TGCGCCAGCAAGATCGCGGAATCCCCCCTGGGCTACACCTTC. As protein: CASKIAESPLGYTF. The whole variable domain, remainder taken from reference TRBV5-1 and TRBJ1-2, is KAGVTQTPRYLIKTRGQQVTLSCSPISGHRSVSWYQQTPGQGLQFLFEYFSETQRNKGNFPGRFSGRQFSNSRSEMNVSTLELGDSALYLCASKIAESPLGYTFGSGTRLTVV.

The V gene is TRBV13, the J gene TRBJ2-7; no clear D. Germline V gene sequence: CDR1 PRHDT, CDR2 FYEKMQ (reference sequence). CDR3 length: 13 amino acids. V lost 2 bases to trimming and J lost 7 bases, with 12 bases between them. CDR3 in amino acids: CASSLSRAYEQYF. DNA of the CDR3: TGTGCCAGCAGCTTAAGTCGAGCGTATGAGCAGTACTTC. The variable domain in full, with the rest retrieved from reference TRBV13 and TRBJ2-7, is AAGVIQSPRHLIKEKRETATLKCYPIPRHDTVYWYQQGPGQDPQFLISFYEKMQSDKGSIPDRFSAQQFSDYHSELNMSSLELGDSALYFCASSLSRAYEQYFGPGTRLTVT.

V gene TRBV5-4 combines with J gene TRBJ2-5; D unresolved. This CDR3 is built from 14 residues. Germline CDR1 reads SGHNT; CDR2 reads YYREEE (reference sequence). V gave up 2 bases and J gave up 0 bases, with 8 bases separating them. The CDR3 nucleotides are TGTGCCAGCAGCTTAATAAGCTACCAAGAGACCCAGTACTTC. This gives the protein CASSLISYQETQYF.

The rearrangement joins TRBV9 to TRBJ1-2, with D possibly being TRBD1 (5 bases). Per the germline V gene, CDR1 is SGDLS and CDR2 is YYNGEE. The CDR3 is made up of 14 amino acids. V gave up 2 bases and J gave up 0 bases, with 8 bases separating them. The CDR3 loop reads CASSVRASNYGYTF. In DNA form, the CDR3 reads TGTGCCAGCAGCGTCAGGGCCTCTAACTATGGCTACACCTTC. The full variable domain, in which reference TRBV9 and TRBJ1-2 provide the parts outside the CDR3, is DSGVTQTPKHLITATGQRVTLRCSPRSGDLSVYWYQQSLDQGLQFLIQYYNGEERAKGNILERFSAQQFPDLHSELNLSSLELGDSALYFCASSVRASNYGYTFGSGTRLTVV.

The chain is built from TRBV4-3 and TRBJ2-7; 9 bases map to TRBD1. The CDR3 spans 14 residues. Unmatched junction bases numbered 3, after V lost 4 bases and J lost 2 bases. CDR1 and CDR2 (germline): LGHNA, YSLEER. The CDR3 region has the DNA TGCGCCAGCAGCCGGGGACAGGGAACCTACGAGCAGTACTTC. Translating it yields CASSRGQGTYEQYF.

The V and J genes are TRBV10-3 and TRBJ2-2; D is ambiguous. V lost 4 bases and J 6 bases, leaving 6 bases between the germline ends. The germline CDR1 and CDR2 sequences are ENHRY and SYGVKD. This CDR3 contains 12 residues. The CDR3 nucleotides are TGTGCCATCAGTGGGCCCTCCGGGGAGCTGTTTTTT. It yields the protein CAISGPSGELFF.

The chain couples TRBV5-5 to TRBJ1-6, with 8 positions matching TRBD1. CDR3 size: 14 residues. Trimming took 1 base from V and 8 from J; bases not matched to a gene: 2. Per germline, CDR1 SGHKS and CDR2 YYEKEE (reference sequence). In nucleotides, the CDR3 is TGTGCCAGCAGCTTGTCGACAGGGGATTCACCCCTCCACTTT. This gives the protein CASSLSTGDSPLHF.

Of note for this clone: Its ends do not fully match the called genes, so a read error is possible. V and J are TRBV15 and TRBJ1-2, with no clear D. Germline-derived CDR1 and CDR2 are LNHNV and YYDKDF (reference sequence). The CDR3 runs 13 residues. The CDR3: CATSRGLPDSTNF. The CDR3 DNA reads TGTGCCACCAGCAGAGGATTGCCAGACTCAACAAACTTC.

V is TRBV23-1 and J is TRBJ2-7; 7 nucleotides align to TRBD2. TRBV23-1 carries the ORF label, with uncertain function. V dropped 3 bases and J dropped 1; count of bases not matched to a gene: 6. The CDR3 runs to 15 residues. The CDR3, as DNA: TGCGCCAGCAGTCACGTAGGCGGGAGTTCCTACGAGCAGTACTTC. Amino acids: CASSHVGGSSYEQYF.

Here the CDR3 reads CASSFSGYGYTF. CDR3 in DNA: TGTGCCAGCAGCTTTTCAGGGTATGGCTACACCTTC. This chain joins TRBV5-5 and TRBJ1-2; D is possibly TRBD1 (5 bases). CDR3 length equals 12 residues. V lost 2 bases and J lost 5, with 7 bases in between. The germline V gene encodes CDR1 SGHKS and CDR2 YYEKEE (reference sequence). Full variable domain (outside the CDR3, taken from reference TRBV5-5 and TRBJ1-2): DAGVTQSPTHLIKTRGQQVTLRCSPISGHKSVSWYQQVLGQGPQFIFQYYEKEERGRGNFPDRFSARQFPNYSSELNVNALLLGDSALYLCASSFSGYGYTFGSGTRLTVV.

This clone has only one observation. The chain joins TRBV29-1 to TRBJ1-5; the match to TRBD1 covers 7 bases. The CDR3 totals 13 residues. The germline gives CDR1 SQVTM, CDR2 ANQGSEA. V lost 6 bases and J lost 3; bases outside the gene matches: 5. CDR3 protein: CSVRDSPNQPQHF. CDR3 DNA: TGCAGCGTCCGGGACAGCCCCAATCAGCCCCAGCATTTT.

The chain joins TRBV9 to TRBJ2-1, with 7 positions matching TRBD1. The V gene's germline CDR1 is SGDLS and CDR2 YYNGEE. The trim removed 4 bases at V and 5 bases at J, leaving 6 bases unmatched. The CDR3 has 14 amino acids. CDR3 protein: CASSLRGSHNEQFF. The DNA of the CDR3 is TGTGCCAGCAGCCTCAGGGGGAGTCACAATGAGCAGTTCTTC. Together with reference TRBV9 and TRBJ2-1, the CDR3 gives the full variable domain: DSGVTQTPKHLITATGQRVTLRCSPRSGDLSVYWYQQSLDQGLQFLIQYYNGEERAKGNILERFSAQQFPDLHSELNLSSLELGDSALYFCASSLRGSHNEQFFGPGTRLTVL.

CDR3 DNA: TGTGCCAGCAGCGTAATGGAGGGGAGGAATGAGCAGTTCTTC. Translating it yields CASSVMEGRNEQFF. The chain is built from TRBV9 and TRBJ2-1; TRBD2 might be the D (6 bases). The CDR3 extends over 14 amino acids. Germline loops: CDR1 SGDLS, CDR2 YYNGEE. The V gene lost 1 base and the J gene lost 7 bases, with 12 bases spanning the gap. Full variable domain (missing parts from reference TRBV9 and TRBJ2-1): DSGVTQTPKHLITATGQRVTLRCSPRSGDLSVYWYQQSLDQGLQFLIQYYNGEERAKGNILERFSAQQFPDLHSELNLSSLELGDSALYFCASSVMEGRNEQFFGPGTRLTVL.

This chain uses TRBV28 with TRBJ2-2; D is perhaps TRBD2 (6 bases). V lost 8 bases, J lost 4 bases, and 17 bases lay in between. This CDR3 is built from 15 residues. CDR1 and CDR2 (germline): MDHEN, SYDVKM. CDR3 sequence reads: CASSGEGSGTGELFF. Written as DNA, the CDR3 is TGTGCCAGCTCGGGGGAAGGGTCGGGCACCGGGGAGCTGTTTTTT.

The chain couples TRBV19 to TRBJ1-1; TRBD1 matches 9 bases. The V gene's germline CDR1 is LNHDA and CDR2 SQIVND (reference sequence). V lost 9 bases to trimming and J lost 2 bases; unmatched junction nucleotides: 7. CDR3 length: 14 residues. CDR3: CASSRDRVNTEAFF. CDR3 nucleotide sequence: TGTGCCAGCTCCCGGGACAGGGTAAACACTGAAGCTTTCTTT.

This clone was recorded only once. This CDR3 is CASSLGTTGTGELFF. The CDR3 coding sequence is TGCGCCAGCAGCTTGGGAACGACGGGCACCGGGGAGCTGTTTTTT. The V call is TRBV5-1, the J call TRBJ2-2, with unresolved D. CDR1 is SGHRS, CDR2 YFSETQ, per germline. V was trimmed by 0 bases and J by 4 bases, leaving 10 bases between them. The CDR3 length is 15 residues.

V and J are TRBV19 and TRBJ1-2; 7 nucleotides align to TRBD1. Unmatched junction bases numbered 12, after V lost 4 bases and J lost 4 bases. Germline V gene data show CDR1 as LNHDA and CDR2 as SQIVND (reference sequence). The CDR3 is 16 amino acids. The CDR3: CASSRAEGQSFYGYTF. CDR3 DNA: TGTGCCAGTAGTAGGGCGGAGGGACAGTCCTTCTATGGCTACACCTTC.

The chain has TRBV4-2 and TRBJ1-6; D is uncertain. The CDR3 extends over 15 amino acids. The V end lost 2 bases, the J end lost 6 bases, and 11 bases lay between the germline ends. Per germline, CDR1 LGHNA and CDR2 YNFKEQ. The CDR3 sequence: CASSQTLSINSPLHF. The CDR3 DNA reads as TGTGCCAGCAGCCAAACCCTGAGCATTAATTCACCCCTCCACTTT.

The rearrangement uses TRBV4-1 and TRBJ2-4; D ambiguous. V lost 1 base and J lost 0, with 13 bases in between. Germline CDR1 MGHRA, CDR2 YSYEKL. CDR3 length equals 17 residues. This CDR3 reads CASSQGSTAIAKNIQYF. In DNA, the CDR3 is TGCGCCAGCAGCCAAGGGTCGACTGCGATAGCCAAAAACATTCAGTACTTC.

The rearrangement joins TRBV5-1 to TRBJ1-6; D possibly corresponds to TRBD1 (5 bases). V shed 0 bases and J shed 9 bases, with 10 bases lying between them. This CDR3 is built from 14 residues. The V gene's germline CDR1 is SGHRS and CDR2 YFSETQ. The CDR3 region has the DNA TGCGCCAGCAGCTTGGCAGGGATCCCTTCACCCCTCCACTTT. It yields the protein CASSLAGIPSPLHF.

The chain links TRBV2 to TRBJ1-3; the match to TRBD1 covers 7 bases. V dropped 5 bases and J dropped 0; count of bases not matched to a gene: 1. Looked up from germline, CDR1 is SNHLY and CDR2 is FYNNEI. The CDR3 runs 14 residues. The CDR3 sequence is CASSQGGSGNTIYF. The CDR3 DNA reads as TGTGCCAGCAGTCAGGGGGGCTCTGGAAACACCATATATTTT.

This chain connects TRBV10-3 to TRBJ2-1; TRBD2 matches 12 bases. The germline V gene has CDR1 ENHRY and CDR2 SYGVKD. The CDR3 runs to 15 residues. V dropped 10 bases and J dropped 0; count of bases not matched to a gene: 4. CDR3 nucleotide sequence: TGTGCCAGCACTAGCGGGGGGCTCTCCTACAATGAGCAGTTCTTC. It specifies CASTSGGLSYNEQFF.

DNA of the CDR3: TGCGCCAGGAGACAGGGCCCCACAGATACGCAGTATTTT. It is translated as CARRQGPTDTQYF. The V and J genes are TRBV10-1 and TRBJ2-3; TRBD1 matches at 7 bases. There are 13 residues in the CDR3. Trimming removed 9 bases from V and 2 bases from J; junction bases left unmatched: 5. Germline V CDR1 and CDR2: WNHNN, SYGVQD (reference sequence).

The rearrangement joins TRBV6-1 to TRBJ2-1; 9 bases fit TRBD2. The CDR3 runs to 15 residues. V shed 3 bases and J 8 bases; nucleotides not matched to a gene: 8. Looked up from germline, CDR1 is MNHNS and CDR2 is SASEGT. DNA of the CDR3: TGTGCCAGCAGTGATTCTGCGGGGGGGCCCCATGAGCAGTTCTTC. It specifies CASSDSAGGPHEQFF.